The 28 T cell receptor beta chains in this list originate from one sample, sequenced in a study of T cells in localized non-small cell lung cancer. Measured with immunoSEQ multiplex PCR; TCRdb has only the in-frame clones, and not every one. The profile shows around 140,000 clones, about 89% of them singletons. This specimen was peripheral blood, taken before any cancer treatment. The origin of the receptors is a female donor over 55 with stage I lung adenocarcinoma.

The chain has TRBV5-4 and TRBJ2-2, with 11 bases matching TRBD1. With 4 bases clipped from V and 4 bases from J, the junction kept 3 bases outside the gene matches. Germline V gene lookup returns CDR1 SGHNT and CDR2 YYREEE (reference sequence). CDR3 length: 15 residues. The CDR3 bases are TGTGCCAGCAGCGCGGGACAGGGGGGCACCGGGGAGCTGTTTTTT. Amino acid sequence: CASSAGQGGTGELFF.

This clone was recorded a few times. The chain links TRBV10-2 to TRBJ1-5, with D possibly matching TRBD1 (5 bases). The V gene's germline CDR1 is WSHSY and CDR2 SAAADI. V was clipped by 0 bases and J by 5 bases, with 11 bases between them. The CDR3 covers 15 residues. In DNA, the CDR3 is TGCGCCAGCAGTGAGTCGTCAGGGACGGATCAGCCCCAGCATTTT. It codes for CASSESSGTDQPQHF.

This sequence joins TRBV30 and TRBJ2-3, with D hard to call. V was shortened by 1 base and J by 0 bases, with 11 bases between the two germline ends. CDR3 size: 15 residues. Germline lookup yields CDR1 GTSNPN and CDR2 SVGIG (reference sequence). The DNA for the CDR3 is TGTGCCTGGAGTGGCTTAAGCGTAAGCACAGATACGCAGTATTTT. Translating gives CAWSGLSVSTDTQYF.

This clone was counted once. The rearrangement joins TRBV5-4 to TRBJ2-1; TRBD2 might be the D (5 bases). The CDR3 spans 14 residues. V was pared by 1 base and J by 4 bases, with 9 bases between. Germline-derived CDR1 and CDR2 are SGHNT and YYREEE (reference sequence). CDR3 sequence: CASSLWEPYNEQFF. The CDR3 bases are TGTGCCAGCAGCTTGTGGGAGCCGTACAATGAGCAGTTCTTC.

The gene calls are TRBV30 and TRBJ2-7, with 13 bases that match TRBD2. Germline V gene sequence: CDR1 GTSNPN, CDR2 SVGIG (reference sequence). V trimming: 3 bases; J trimming: 6 bases; junction bases outside the gene matches: 17. This CDR3 comprises 18 residues. CDR3 protein: CAWREGLAGPLRGFEQYF. The CDR3 region has the DNA TGTGCCTGGAGGGAGGGACTAGCGGGACCGCTACGAGGCTTCGAGCAGTACTTC.

V is TRBV25-1 and J is TRBJ2-5, with TRBD2 identical over 8 bases. Germline V CDR1 and CDR2: MGHDK, SYGVNS. V shed 4 bases, J shed 3 bases, and the junction held 4 bases outside the gene matches. CDR3 length equals 14 residues. In DNA, the CDR3 is TGTGCCAGCAGTGCAAGCGGGAGTAAAGAGACCCAGTACTTC. It is translated as CASSASGSKETQYF.

As regards this clone: This sample includes further DNA sequences coding for the same CDR3. The J gene is TRBJ2-3, the V gene TRBV5-1; D is undetermined. Germline V lookup: CDR1 SGHRS, CDR2 YFSETQ. Trimming left V 0 bases short and J 2 bases short, with 7 bases between. There are 14 residues in the CDR3. The CDR3, as DNA: TGCGCCAGCAGCTTGGAAGGCCCCACAGATACGCAGTATTTT. It encodes CASSLEGPTDTQYF.

The chain is built from TRBV7-3 and TRBJ2-7, with D perhaps matching TRBD1 (6 bases). Trimming removed 0 bases at V and 4 bases at J, with 16 bases between. CDR1 is SGHTA, CDR2 FQGTGA, per germline. The CDR3 has 16 amino acids. CDR3 coding DNA: TGTGCCAGCAGCTTAACCTATGGGACACCGTTATACGAGCAGTACTTC. Protein sequence: CASSLTYGTPLYEQYF.

This rearrangement joins TRBV25-1 to TRBJ2-5; 7 nucleotides agree with TRBD1. J lost 5 bases, V lost 6 bases, and 9 bases had no gene match. Looked up from germline, CDR1 is MGHDK and CDR2 is SYGVNS. This CDR3 has 14 amino acids. CDR3 region: CASSLDRVRETQYF. The DNA of the CDR3 is TGTGCCAGCAGCCTTGACAGGGTACGGGAGACCCAGTACTTC. The variable domain in full, with the rest retrieved from reference TRBV25-1 and TRBJ2-5, is EADIYQTPRYLVIGTGKKITLECSQTMGHDKMYWYQQDPGMELHLIHYSYGVNSTEKGDLSSESTVSRIRTEHFPLTLESARPSHTSQYLCASSLDRVRETQYFGPGTRLLVL.

The chain uses TRBV7-9 and TRBJ2-6; 8 nucleotides align to TRBD1. The trim removed 5 bases at V and 4 bases at J, leaving 10 bases unmatched. Germline V CDR1 and CDR2: SEHNR, FQNEAQ (reference sequence). This CDR3 has 17 amino acids. The CDR3 spells CASSDQGALTGANVLTF. CDR3 nucleotides: TGTGCCAGCAGCGATCAGGGGGCGCTAACCGGGGCCAACGTCCTGACTTTC.

This chain joins TRBV5-1 and TRBJ2-5, with 8 bases identical to TRBD2. Germline V gene data show CDR1 as SGHRS and CDR2 as YFSETQ. V dropped 5 bases and J dropped 4; count of bases not matched to a gene: 4. The CDR3 extends over 13 amino acids. In DNA form, the CDR3 reads TGCGCCAGCAGACGGGAGGGACTAGAGACCCAGTACTTC. The encoded protein is CASRREGLETQYF. Drawing the rest from reference TRBV5-1 and TRBJ2-5, the complete variable domain is KAGVTQTPRYLIKTRGQQVTLSCSPISGHRSVSWYQQTPGQGLQFLFEYFSETQRNKGNFPGRFSGRQFSNSRSEMNVSTLELGDSALYLCASRREGLETQYFGPGTRLLVL.

This clone was seen a single time. The V and J genes are TRBV5-4 and TRBJ2-1, with D tentatively TRBD1 or TRBD2 (5 bases each). The CDR3 covers 17 residues. V dropped 4 bases and J dropped 6 bases, with 23 bases sitting between them. Germline loops: CDR1 SGHNT, CDR2 YYREEE (reference sequence). The CDR3, as DNA: TGTGCCAGCAGCACCCAAGCTAAAACGGGACCGTCCAATGAGCAGTTCTTC. This encodes CASSTQAKTGPSNEQFF.

To note about this clone: The junction does not match germline at one end; this may be a read error. The chain links TRBV7-7 to TRBJ2-3; D is unresolved. Per germline, CDR1 SSHAT and CDR2 FNYEAQ (reference sequence). This CDR3 contains 14 residues. CDR3 protein: CASSLDGSTDTQYF. The CDR3 bases are TGTGCTAGCAGCTTAGACGGGAGCACAGATACGCAGTATTTT.

The J gene is TRBJ1-6, the V gene TRBV5-6; no clear D gene. The CDR3 sequence is 16 residues long. Germline V gene sequence: CDR1 SGHDT, CDR2 YYEEEE. The V end was cut by 4 bases, the J end by 0 bases, with 11 bases between. This chain's CDR3 is CASSEVPSSYNSPLHF. DNA of the CDR3: TGTGCCAGCAGCGAAGTGCCGAGCTCCTATAATTCACCCCTCCACTTT. Together with reference TRBV5-6 and TRBJ1-6, the CDR3 gives the full variable domain: DAGVTQSPTHLIKTRGQQVTLRCSPKSGHDTVSWYQQALGQGPQFIFQYYEEEERQRGNFPDRFSGHQFPNYSSELNVNALLLGDSALYLCASSEVPSSYNSPLHFGNGTRLTVT.

The chain employs TRBV4-1 and TRBJ2-7; D not certain. Germline V gene data show CDR1 as MGHRA and CDR2 as YSYEKL. The V end was cut by 1 base, the J end by 4 bases, with 8 bases between. CDR3 length equals 13 residues. The CDR3 nucleotides are TGCGCCAGCAGCCAAGCCCTGGAGTACGAGCAGTACTTC. Its protein is CASSQALEYEQYF.

This clone showed up just once. The genes are TRBV29-1 and TRBJ2-2, with D perhaps matching TRBD2 (5 bases). Germline CDR1 SQVTM, CDR2 ANQGSEA. This CDR3 is 14 amino acids long. CDR3 sequence (DNA): TGCAGTATTGTCGAGTTGGAGGACACCGGGGAGCTGTTTTTT. Its translation: CSIVELEDTGELFF.

The genes are TRBV18 and TRBJ1-1; the match to TRBD1 covers 9 bases. Germline V gives CDR1 KGHSH, CDR2 LQKENI. V lost 8 bases, J lost 0 bases, and 10 bases stayed unmatched. This CDR3 comprises 16 residues. CDR3: CASKKSQGALNTEAFF. The CDR3 coding sequence is TGTGCCAGCAAGAAATCACAGGGGGCTTTGAACACTGAAGCTTTCTTT.

The chain recombines TRBV25-1 with TRBJ1-1, with TRBD1 matching over 7 bases. This CDR3 is 14 amino acids long. The trim removed 6 bases at V and 3 bases at J, leaving 7 bases unmatched. Germline values: CDR1 MGHDK, CDR2 SYGVNS. The CDR3 reads CASRPTGRDTEAFF. In DNA, the CDR3 is TGTGCCAGCAGACCGACAGGGAGGGACACTGAAGCTTTCTTT.

This clone has a handful of counts. Other DNA variants within this sample encode the same CDR3. This chain uses TRBV29-1 with TRBJ1-1; no definite D call. The V gene's germline CDR1 is SQVTM and CDR2 ANQGSEA. The CDR3 totals 14 residues. V dropped 7 bases and J dropped 1 base, with 16 bases sitting between them. This CDR3 is CSARKHWGNTEAFF. Written as DNA, the CDR3 is TGCAGCGCCCGCAAACATTGGGGGAACACTGAAGCTTTCTTT.

The rearrangement uses TRBV29-1 and TRBJ2-7; 9 bases align to TRBD1. Germline values: CDR1 SQVTM, CDR2 ANQGSEA. The CDR3 spans 12 residues. The V and J ends lost 7 bases and 6 bases, in that order; junction bases with no gene match: 7. CDR3 region: CSAGGQGTEQYF. The CDR3 DNA reads as TGCAGCGCTGGGGGACAGGGAACCGAGCAGTACTTC.

The chain employs TRBV27 and TRBJ2-7; 8 positions agree with TRBD2. Germline V gene data show CDR1 as MNHEY and CDR2 as SMNVEV (reference sequence). This CDR3 spans 14 amino acids. V lost 4 bases to trimming and J lost 2 bases; unmatched junction nucleotides: 4. The chain's CDR3 is CASSSLAEAYEQYF. As DNA, the CDR3 is TGTGCCAGCAGTTCACTAGCGGAGGCCTACGAGCAGTACTTC.

About this clone: One end of the junction is discordant with germline, which a read error may explain. V gene TRBV7-8 combines with J gene TRBJ2-3; 11 bases agree with TRBD2. The germline V gene encodes CDR1 SGHVS and CDR2 FQNEAQ. This CDR3 contains 16 residues. In nucleotides, the CDR3 is TGTGCCAGCAGCCTAGCCCTAGCGGGAGGTACAGATACGCAGTATTTT. Translating it yields CASSLALAGGTDTQYF.

The rearrangement joins TRBV28 to TRBJ2-5; D remains ambiguous. The CDR3 runs 13 residues. V was pared by 4 bases and J by 5 bases, with 11 bases between. CDR1 and CDR2 from the germline V gene are MDHEN and SYDVKM. The CDR3 DNA is TGTGCCAGCAGTTATAATTCCAGGGAGACCCAGTACTTC. Its translation: CASSYNSRETQYF.

The chain employs TRBV6-1 and TRBJ1-5; TRBD1 aligns across 9 bases. The germline V gene encodes CDR1 MNHNS and CDR2 SASEGT. Trimming took 6 bases from V and 3 from J; bases not matched to a gene: 6. The CDR3 sequence is 15 residues long. The CDR3 nucleotides read TGTGCCAGCAGACTCGGGACAGGGAACAATCAGCCCCAGCATTTT. Translated: CASRLGTGNNQPQHF.

The chain is built from TRBV28 and TRBJ2-7; D may be TRBD2 (5 bases). This CDR3 region has 14 residues. The germline V gene encodes CDR1 MDHEN and CDR2 SYDVKM. V lost 3 bases to trimming and J lost 2 bases, with 11 bases between them. The DNA for the CDR3 is TGTGCCAGCAGTTTCGCGGGTATTCCCTACGAGCAGTACTTC. Encoded protein: CASSFAGIPYEQYF.

A word on this clone: An end of the junction differs from the germline gene, which may be a read error. The V gene is TRBV7-7, the J gene TRBJ2-3; D not certain. Looked up from germline, CDR1 is SSHAT and CDR2 is FNYEAQ (reference sequence). This CDR3 is 13 amino acids long. The CDR3 protein is CASSLGYTDTQYF. The CDR3 DNA reads TGTGCTAGCAGTTTGGGTTACACAGATACGCAGTATTTT.

The chain's CDR3 is CASSETGQQNYGYTF. In DNA, the CDR3 is TGTGCCAGCAGTGAAACGGGACAACAAAACTATGGCTACACCTTC. The rearrangement joins TRBV2 to TRBJ1-2; the D gene is possibly TRBD1 (6 bases). V was clipped by 2 bases and J by 2 bases, with 12 bases between them. This CDR3 region has 15 residues. The germline V gene encodes CDR1 SNHLY and CDR2 FYNNEI.

The J gene is TRBJ2-3, the V gene TRBV6-5, with D perhaps TRBD2 (6 bases). Germline V gene lookup returns CDR1 MNHEY and CDR2 SVGAGI. The CDR3 totals 13 residues. V dropped 4 bases and J dropped 6 bases, with 11 bases sitting between them. DNA of the CDR3: TGTGCCAGCAGTTCACTAGCATCCGATACGCAGTATTTT. It translates to CASSSLASDTQYF.